This TCR beta chain was retrieved from a study of shared clonotypes between healthy human individuals. Study-level findings and limits: Generally, estimated richness proved larger in naive subsets than it did in memory subsets.

The authors split each subset's genomic DNA evenly across several immunoSEQ plates. Study processing details: ImmunoSEQ sequences covered only the junction and lacked quality scores; filtering therefore differed. Assay: immunoSEQ multiplex PCR; the TCRdb copy retains only in-frame clones and omits some. V, J and clone size were drawn from that table, and D and trimming were deduced from the DNA. Found here are 2 million to 2.5 million clones, just over 90% of them singletons; the top ten hold about 0.41%. To note about this clone: Its antigen is still unknown.

V lost 1 base and J lost 5; bases outside the gene matches: 11. This CDR3 is 16 amino acids long. From germline, CDR1 is SGHTA and CDR2 FQGTGA. The specimen sequenced was naive CD4+ T cells from PBMCs. Described subset: CD45RA+ positively selected. This receptor was taken from a man in his late teens or twenties in good health. Some clones in this sample may be carry-over from other donors' samples. V and J are TRBV7-3 and TRBJ2-7; 7 bases line up with TRBD2. CDR3: CASSLNSGTTPHEQYF. CDR3 bases: TGTGCCAGCAGCTTAAACTCCGGGACTACCCCTCACGAGCAGTACTTC.